The entry that follows covers one TCR beta chain sequence. Its specificity is unknown. This sample was included in a study of T cell clones after liver transplantation. Overall study context: Until 12-24 months post-transplant, subjects got standard immunosuppression and no induction.

Clones were sequenced by immunoSEQ multiplex PCR, and TCRdb holds only the in-frame ones, with some missing. The sample has about 75,000 clones, about 85% seen once. Whole-study findings and limits: Donor-reactive sequences fell more than third party-reactive ones, suggesting partial deletion.

Germline V CDR1 and CDR2: SGHAT, FQNNGV. With V trimmed by 3 bases and J by 7 bases, 5 bases remained unmatched. The CDR3 has 13 residues. The genes are TRBV11-2 and TRBJ1-1, with TRBD1 identical over 7 bases. This material consisted of CD4+ T cells from blood, taken 48 months after liver transplant. The sequence was collected from a human patient who received a liver transplant. The T cells may partly be graft donor cells. The CDR3 spells CASSFDRAGEAFF. The CDR3 DNA follows: TGTGCCAGCAGCTTCGACAGGGCGGGTGAAGCTTTCTTT.